Reported below is one TCR beta chain. Germline V gene data show CDR1 as MNHEY and CDR2 as SVGAGI. The length of the CDR3 is 15 residues. V lost 7 bases, J lost 7 bases, and 15 bases stayed unmatched. These data are taken from a study of blood T cell repertoires in COVID-19. As for the study in general: Sites across the United States, Italy and Spain contributed samples from acute and convalescent COVID-19. The analysed material was cDNA or gDNA that came from T cells, B-cell-depleted T cells, or PBMCs.

Original processing notes: Researchers report that nucleated cell counts were estimated from reference gene primer amplification. Data came from immunoSEQ multiplex PCR; TCRdb stores just in-frame clones and leaves some out. V, J and clone size are taken as reported in that table, and D and trimming were inferred from the DNA itself. Counted here are about 40,000 clones, approximately 82% occurring once; the ten biggest clones make up over 4%. The V gene is TRBV6-5, the J gene TRBJ2-7, with 8 bases lining up with TRBD1. Sequencing was done on a sample of peripheral blood. This clonotype was obtained from a woman in her 70s with acute or convalescent COVID-19. This chain's CDR3 is CASTLQGQGANEQYF. The DNA for the CDR3 is TGTGCCAGCACCCTACAGGGCCAGGGGGCAAATGAGCAGTACTTC.